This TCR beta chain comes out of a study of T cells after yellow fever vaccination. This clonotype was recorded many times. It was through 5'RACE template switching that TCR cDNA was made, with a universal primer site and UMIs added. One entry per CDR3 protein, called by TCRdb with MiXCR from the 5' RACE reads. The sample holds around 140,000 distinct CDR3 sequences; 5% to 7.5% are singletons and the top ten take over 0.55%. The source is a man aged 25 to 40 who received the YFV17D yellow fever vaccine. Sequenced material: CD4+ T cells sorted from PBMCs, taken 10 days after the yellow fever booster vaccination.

This chain's CDR3 is CSVYRDRSNGELFF. The DNA of the CDR3 is TGCAGCGTTTACCGGGACAGGTCAAACGGGGAGCTGTTTTTT. The chain has TRBV29-1 and TRBJ2-2; 8 bases map to TRBD1. Germline trimming cut 5 bases from V and 7 bases from J; bases unmatched to any gene: 9. The germline V gene has CDR1 SQVTM and CDR2 ANQGSEA. This CDR3 has 14 amino acids.